The 21 T cell receptor beta chains below all came from one sample that was sequenced in a study of blood T cells in healthy people across ages. Together with a sample-barcoded 5' primer, a J-beta primer mix was included in a second PCR lasting about 7 to 11 cycles. TCRdb reprocessed the 5' RACE reads with MiXCR, giving one entry per CDR3 protein. The repertoire holds fewer than 800,000 distinct CDR3 sequences, roughly 20% seen once, with approximately 3.6% in the top ten. The sequencing input was blood. Source of these receptors: a man between 65 and 79 years old in good health.

The chain combines TRBV7-9 with TRBJ2-3, with D perhaps TRBD2 (5 bases). The germline V and J ends were trimmed by 5 bases and 4 bases, with 19 bases remaining between them. The germline V gene encodes CDR1 SEHNR and CDR2 FQNEAQ (reference sequence). The CDR3 contains 16 residues. For the CDR3, the DNA is TGTGCCAGCAGCGGCTTCGGGCTAGCTGAGCCAGATACGCAGTATTTT. Encoded protein: CASSGFGLAEPDTQYF.

This clonotype was detected many times. This sequence joins TRBV7-3 and TRBJ2-5, with a tentative D call TRBD1 (5 bases). V dropped 5 bases and J dropped 5 bases, with 12 bases sitting between them. CDR3 length equals 13 residues. Per the germline V gene, CDR1 is SGHTA and CDR2 is FQGTGA. The CDR3 region is CASSPTGDETQYF. Written as DNA, the CDR3 is TGTGCCAGCAGCCCCACAGGAGACGAGACCCAGTACTTC. Using reference TRBV7-3 and TRBJ2-5 for the parts outside the CDR3, the full variable domain is GAGVSQTPSNKVTEKGKYVELRCDPISGHTALYWYRQSLGQGPEFLIYFQGTGAADDSGLPNDRFFAVRPEGSVSTLKIQRTERGDSAVYLCASSPTGDETQYFGPGTRLLVL.

In its sample, this clonotype was seen many times. V gene TRBV7-6 combines with J gene TRBJ1-1; D is undetermined. Germline V gives CDR1 SGHVS, CDR2 FNYEAQ. The V gene lost 6 bases and the J gene lost 1 base, with 9 bases spanning the gap. The CDR3 sequence is 13 residues long. In DNA, the CDR3 is TGTGCCAGCAGTTCGACCGAGAACACTGAAGCTTTCTTT. Translated, it gives CASSSTENTEAFF.

This chain connects TRBV7-2 to TRBJ2-5; 9 bases match TRBD2. There are 15 residues in the CDR3. Looked up from germline, CDR1 is SGHTA and CDR2 is FQGNSA. J lost 7 bases, V lost 3 bases, and 9 bases had no gene match. The CDR3 spells CASSFLAGTPGTQYF. The CDR3, as DNA: TGTGCCAGCAGCTTCCTAGCGGGGACACCAGGGACCCAGTACTTC.

This clonotype showed up just a few times. The chain joins TRBV5-1 to TRBJ1-1; tentatively, D is TRBD1 (6 bases). The germline V and J ends were trimmed by 0 bases and 7 bases, with 10 bases remaining between them. Looked up from germline, CDR1 is SGHRS and CDR2 is YFSETQ. The CDR3 extends over 13 amino acids. In DNA form, the CDR3 reads TGCGCCAGCAGCTTGGTCCTGACAGGTGAAGCTTTCTTT. As protein: CASSLVLTGEAFF.

In the case of this clonotype: Relative to the germline gene, one junction end is altered; a read error may explain this. The chain couples TRBV19 to TRBJ1-1; TRBD1 agrees at 7 bases. CDR1 is LNHDA, CDR2 SQIVND, per germline (reference sequence). This CDR3 has 14 residues. The CDR3 protein is CPSSSSGGTTEAFF. The CDR3 DNA reads TGTCCCAGTAGTAGCTCAGGGGGTACCACTGAAGCTTTCTTT.

This clonotype was observed a handful of times. The V gene is TRBV29-1, the J gene TRBJ2-1; 12 bases are a match to TRBD2. From germline, CDR1 is SQVTM and CDR2 ANQGSEA. This CDR3 is built from 20 residues. The trim removed 0 bases at V and 0 bases at J, leaving 12 bases unmatched. CDR3 DNA: TGCAGCGTTGAAGATCCCGAACTAGCGGGAGGTCTGAGCTCCTACAATGAGCAGTTCTTC. Translating it yields CSVEDPELAGGLSSYNEQFF.

This clonotype was detected a few times. The chain is built from TRBV5-8 and TRBJ2-2; possible D gene TRBD1, 5 bases. Trimming took 7 bases from V and 3 from J, leaving 19 bases between them. Germline V gene data show CDR1 as SGHTS and CDR2 as YDEGEE. The CDR3 is 16 residues long. CDR3 region: CASPRTNFYDTGELFF. In DNA, the CDR3 is TGTGCCAGCCCGCGGACAAATTTTTATGACACCGGGGAGCTGTTTTTT.

The rearrangement joins TRBV6-5 to TRBJ2-4; 8 bases are a match to TRBD2. The germline V gene has CDR1 MNHEY and CDR2 SVGAGI. The CDR3 extends over 16 amino acids. With 4 bases clipped from V and 8 bases from J, the junction kept 13 bases outside the gene matches. The CDR3 coding sequence is TGTGCCAGCAGTTCGGGAGGGGCGCGAAACTCATACATTCAGTACTTC. As protein: CASSSGGARNSYIQYF.

The V and J genes are TRBV5-1 and TRBJ2-5; 9 bases match TRBD2. The CDR3 has 16 amino acids. With V trimmed by 3 bases and J by 0 bases, 6 bases remained unmatched. In germline, CDR1 is SGHRS, CDR2 YFSETQ. The CDR3 DNA sequence: TGCGCCAGCAGCTCCCCTAGCGGGACTAACCAAGAGACCCAGTACTTC. Translation: CASSSPSGTNQETQYF.

In this sample, this clonotype turned up a few times. The V call is TRBV6-2 or TRBV6-3, the J call TRBJ1-6; no clear D gene. CDR3 length equals 15 residues. The V end was cut by 8 bases, the J end by 9 bases, with 20 bases between. Germline V lookup: CDR1 MNHEY, CDR2 SVGEGT. The CDR3 DNA sequence: TGTGCCAGCTCTAGAGACGGACTTTCCATTTCACCCCTCCACTTT. Translated, it gives CASSRDGLSISPLHF.

The sample holds a few counts of this clonotype. V and J are TRBV21-1 and TRBJ1-5; the tabulated D call, TRBD1, remains unverified against the DNA. TRBV21-1 is assigned pseudogene status. The CDR3 has 20 residues. The CDR3 sequence: CASSKAPGPGGLMRNQPQHF. CDR3 nucleotides: TGTGCCAGCAGCAAAGCGCCGGGACCCGGGGGGCTTATGCGCAATCAGCCCCAGCATTTT.

A few counts support this clonotype. This rearrangement joins TRBV6-2 or TRBV6-3 to TRBJ1-1, with 7 bases identical to TRBD1. CDR1 MNHEY and CDR2 SVGEGT come from the germline V gene. The CDR3 extends over 14 amino acids. Trimming cost V 6 bases and J 4 bases; bases outside gene matches: 8. The DNA for the CDR3 is TGTGCCAGCAGCAACTCAGGGGGGGTCACTGAAGCTTTCTTT. Translating it yields CASSNSGGVTEAFF.

J is TRBJ2-7 and V is TRBV18; D remains unclear. This CDR3 has 15 amino acids. The germline CDR1 and CDR2 sequences are KGHSH and LQKENI. The germline V and J ends were trimmed by 0 bases and 0 bases, with 9 bases remaining between them. The CDR3 spells CASSPPMGFSYEQYF. The CDR3 DNA is TGTGCCAGCTCACCACCGATGGGTTTCTCCTACGAGCAGTACTTC.

The chain combines TRBV7-2 with TRBJ2-7; 8 bases match TRBD2. This CDR3 spans 15 amino acids. CDR1 and CDR2 from the germline V gene are SGHTA and FQGNSA. The ends lost 7 bases at V and 2 bases at J; junction bases unmatched: 10. Here the CDR3 reads CASTLRAGGAYEQYF. The CDR3 DNA reads TGTGCCAGCACCCTTAGGGCGGGAGGAGCCTACGAGCAGTACTTC.

This clonotype was recorded a few times. The chain uses TRBV7-9 and TRBJ2-1; 8 nucleotides match TRBD2. CDR3 length: 15 residues. The junction had 9 bases not matched to a gene; V was cut back by 3 bases and J by 8 bases. The V gene's germline CDR1 is SEHNR and CDR2 FQNEAQ (reference sequence). CDR3 protein: CASSFGRGPGDEQFF. The DNA of the CDR3 is TGTGCCAGCAGCTTCGGGAGGGGCCCCGGCGATGAGCAGTTCTTC.

The chain's CDR3 is CSARDSGANTGELFF. The CDR3 DNA reads as TGCAGTGCTAGAGACTCGGGAGCGAACACCGGGGAGCTGTTTTTT. The rearrangement uses TRBV20-1 and TRBJ2-2; possibly TRBD2 for D (6 bases). The CDR3 contains 15 residues. CDR1 is DFQATT, CDR2 SNEGSKA, per germline (reference sequence). Trimming pared 0 bases from V and 0 bases from J, leaving 8 bases between.

This clonotype came up a few times. The rearrangement joins TRBV3-1 to TRBJ2-5; 8 nucleotides agree with TRBD1. The J call may be wrong; the DNA end is better matched by TRBJ1-1. From germline, CDR1 is LGHDT and CDR2 YNNKEL (reference sequence). This CDR3 has 15 residues. The CDR3 here is CASSSWTGTNTEAFF. CDR3 nucleotides: TGTGCCAGCAGCAGTTGGACAGGGACGAACACTGAAGCTTTCTTT.

This chain joins TRBV3-1 and TRBJ1-1; the D gene is possibly TRBD1 (6 bases). V was cut by 11 bases and J by 3 bases, with 13 bases left in between. CDR1 is LGHDT, CDR2 YNNKEL, per germline (reference sequence). The CDR3 spans 12 residues. As DNA, the CDR3 is TGTGCCTCGAGACAGGCGGACACTGAAGCTTTCTTT. Translating it yields CASRQADTEAFF.

The chain joins TRBV10-3 to TRBJ1-1; a possible D gene is TRBD1 (5 bases). The ends were cut back, 5 bases at V and 7 bases at J, with 23 bases in the middle. CDR1 and CDR2 (germline): ENHRY, SYGVKD. CDR3 size: 16 residues. The CDR3 coding sequence is TGTGCCATCAGTCAACTGGCAGGTCGCCAGGGAAATGAAGCTTTCTTT. Encoded protein: CAISQLAGRQGNEAFF.

The V gene is TRBV7-9, the J gene TRBJ2-2; D is uncertain. In germline, CDR1 is SEHNR, CDR2 FQNEAQ (reference sequence). Trimming removed 5 bases at V and 6 bases at J, with 13 bases between. This CDR3 is 14 amino acids long. The CDR3 reads CASSPPEIAGELFF. CDR3 in DNA: TGTGCCAGCAGCCCTCCGGAGATCGCCGGGGAGCTGTTTTTT.